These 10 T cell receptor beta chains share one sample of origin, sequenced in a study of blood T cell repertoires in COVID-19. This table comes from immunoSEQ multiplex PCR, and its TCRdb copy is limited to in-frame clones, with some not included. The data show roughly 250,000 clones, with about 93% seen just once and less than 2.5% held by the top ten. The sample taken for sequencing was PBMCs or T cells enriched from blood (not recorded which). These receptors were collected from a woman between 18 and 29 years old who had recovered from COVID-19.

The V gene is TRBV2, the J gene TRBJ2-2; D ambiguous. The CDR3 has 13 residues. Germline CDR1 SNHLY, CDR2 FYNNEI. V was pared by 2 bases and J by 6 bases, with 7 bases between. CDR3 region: CASSEWASGELFF. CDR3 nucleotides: TGTGCCAGCAGTGAATGGGCCTCCGGGGAGCTGTTTTTT.

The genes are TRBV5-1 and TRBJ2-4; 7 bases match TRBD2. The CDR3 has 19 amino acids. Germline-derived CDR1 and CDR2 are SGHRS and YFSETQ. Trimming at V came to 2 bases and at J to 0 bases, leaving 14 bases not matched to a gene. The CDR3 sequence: CASSLYGLGSSLAKNIQYF. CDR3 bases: TGCGCCAGCAGCTTATATGGACTAGGCTCGTCCTTAGCCAAAAACATTCAGTACTTC.

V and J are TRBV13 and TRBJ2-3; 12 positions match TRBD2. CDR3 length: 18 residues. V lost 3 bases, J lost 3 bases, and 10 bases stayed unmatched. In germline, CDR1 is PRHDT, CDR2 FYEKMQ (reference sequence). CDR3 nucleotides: TGTGCCAGCAGCTTTATGTCTAGCGGGGGGGCATGGACAGATACGCAGTATTTT. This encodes CASSFMSSGGAWTDTQYF.

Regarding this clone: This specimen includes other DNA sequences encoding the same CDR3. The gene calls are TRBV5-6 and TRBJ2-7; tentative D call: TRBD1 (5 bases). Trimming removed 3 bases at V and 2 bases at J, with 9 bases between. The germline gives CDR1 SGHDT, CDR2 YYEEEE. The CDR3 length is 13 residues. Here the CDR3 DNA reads TGTGCCAGCAGCTCACAAGGGGCCTACGAGCAGTACTTC. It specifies CASSSQGAYEQYF.

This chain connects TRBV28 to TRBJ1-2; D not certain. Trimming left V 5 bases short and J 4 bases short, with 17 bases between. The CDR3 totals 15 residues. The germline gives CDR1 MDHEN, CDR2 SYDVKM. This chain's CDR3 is CASSLPREGPYGYTF. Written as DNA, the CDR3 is TGTGCCAGCAGTCTACCAAGGGAGGGCCCCTATGGCTACACCTTC.

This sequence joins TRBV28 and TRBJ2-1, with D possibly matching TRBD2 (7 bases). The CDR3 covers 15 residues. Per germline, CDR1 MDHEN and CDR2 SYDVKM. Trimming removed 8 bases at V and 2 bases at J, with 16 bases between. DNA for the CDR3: TGTGCCAGCCGGGGGCGGGAGAAAACCTACAATGAGCAGTTCTTC. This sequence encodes CASRGREKTYNEQFF.

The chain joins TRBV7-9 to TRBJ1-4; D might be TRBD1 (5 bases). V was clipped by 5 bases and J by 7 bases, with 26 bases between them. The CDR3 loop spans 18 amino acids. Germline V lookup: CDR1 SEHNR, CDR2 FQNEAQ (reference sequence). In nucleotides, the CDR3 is TGTGCCAGCAGCGCATCAACGTCTGGGGCACGCTTTACTGAAAAACTGTTTTTT. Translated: CASSASTSGARFTEKLFF.

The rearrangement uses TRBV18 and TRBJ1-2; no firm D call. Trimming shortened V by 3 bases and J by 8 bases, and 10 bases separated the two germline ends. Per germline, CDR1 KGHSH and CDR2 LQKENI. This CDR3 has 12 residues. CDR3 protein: CASSPPRGGYTF. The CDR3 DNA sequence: TGTGCCAGCTCACCCCCCCGAGGGGGCTACACCTTC.

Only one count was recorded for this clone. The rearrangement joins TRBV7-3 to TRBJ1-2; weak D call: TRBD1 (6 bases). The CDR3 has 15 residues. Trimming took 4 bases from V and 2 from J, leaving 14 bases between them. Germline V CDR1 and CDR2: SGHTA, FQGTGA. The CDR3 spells CASSSEGHLNYGYTF. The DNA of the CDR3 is TGTGCCAGCAGCTCCGAGGGACACCTGAACTATGGCTACACCTTC. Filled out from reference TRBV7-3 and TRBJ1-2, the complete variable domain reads GAGVSQTPSNKVTEKGKYVELRCDPISGHTALYWYRQSLGQGPEFLIYFQGTGAADDSGLPNDRFFAVRPEGSVSTLKIQRTERGDSAVYLCASSSEGHLNYGYTFGSGTRLTVV.

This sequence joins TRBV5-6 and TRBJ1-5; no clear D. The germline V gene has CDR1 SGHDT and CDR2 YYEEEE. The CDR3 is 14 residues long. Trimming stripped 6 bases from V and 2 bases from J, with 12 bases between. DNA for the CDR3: TGTGCCAGCACATCCGGGGTAGGCAATCAGCCCCAGCATTTT. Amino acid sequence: CASTSGVGNQPQHF.